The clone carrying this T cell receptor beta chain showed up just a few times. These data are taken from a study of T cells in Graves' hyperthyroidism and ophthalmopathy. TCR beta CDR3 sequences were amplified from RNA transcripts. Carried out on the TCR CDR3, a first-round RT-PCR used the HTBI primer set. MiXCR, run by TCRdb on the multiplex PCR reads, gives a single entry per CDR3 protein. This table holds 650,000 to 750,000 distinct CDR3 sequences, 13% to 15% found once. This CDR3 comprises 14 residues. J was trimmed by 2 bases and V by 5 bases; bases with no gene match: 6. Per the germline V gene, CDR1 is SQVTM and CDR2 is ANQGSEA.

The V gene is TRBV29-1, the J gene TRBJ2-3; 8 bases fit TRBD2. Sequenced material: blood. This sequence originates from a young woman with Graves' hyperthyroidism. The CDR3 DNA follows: TGCAGCGTTCCTTTAGCGGGACTCACAGATACGCAGTATTTT. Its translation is CSVPLAGLTDTQYF.